The clone carrying this TCR beta chain was detected only a few times. Its antigen remains unidentified. The sample originates from a study of response to subunit inactivated influenza vaccine. Study findings and constraints: Seasonal influenza vaccination, on each occasion, was suggested by the authors to recruit few new T cells.

TCRdb reprocessed the RT-PCR reads via MiXCR and lists one record per CDR3 protein. The table has fewer than 700,000 distinct CDR3 sequences, over 10% seen once; the top ten hold around 13%. The receptor was derived from a middle-aged man who received an inactivated influenza vaccine. The source was PBMCs from blood, collected roughly 45 days after vaccination.

The CDR3 loop is CASSFQTALEGQYF. The CDR3 bases are TGTGCCAGCAGCTTCCAAACCGCCCTAGAAGGCCAGTACTTC. The chain combines TRBV7-2 with TRBJ2-5, with no clear D. The V gene's germline CDR1 is SGHTA and CDR2 FQGNSA. The CDR3 totals 14 residues. V shed 3 bases and J shed 10 bases, with 18 bases lying between them.